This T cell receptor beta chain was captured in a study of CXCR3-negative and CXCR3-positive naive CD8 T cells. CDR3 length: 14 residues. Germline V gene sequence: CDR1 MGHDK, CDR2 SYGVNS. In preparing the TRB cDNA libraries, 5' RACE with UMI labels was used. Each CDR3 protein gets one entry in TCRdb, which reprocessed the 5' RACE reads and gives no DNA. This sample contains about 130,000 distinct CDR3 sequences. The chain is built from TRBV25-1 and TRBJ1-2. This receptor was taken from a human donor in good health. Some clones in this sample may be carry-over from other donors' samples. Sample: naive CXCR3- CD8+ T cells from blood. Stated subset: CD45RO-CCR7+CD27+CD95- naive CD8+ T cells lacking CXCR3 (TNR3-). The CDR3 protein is CASSERHVNYGYTF.